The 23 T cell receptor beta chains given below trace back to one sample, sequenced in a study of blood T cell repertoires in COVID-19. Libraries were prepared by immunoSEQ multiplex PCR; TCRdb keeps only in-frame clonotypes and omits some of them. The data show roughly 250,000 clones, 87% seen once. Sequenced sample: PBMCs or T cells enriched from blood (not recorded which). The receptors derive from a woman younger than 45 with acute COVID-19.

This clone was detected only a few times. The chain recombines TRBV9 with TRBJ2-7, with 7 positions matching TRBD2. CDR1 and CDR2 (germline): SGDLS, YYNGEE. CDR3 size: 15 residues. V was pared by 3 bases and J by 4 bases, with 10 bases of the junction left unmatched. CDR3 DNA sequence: TGTGCCAGCAGCGCGACCGGGACTACTTATTACGAGCAGTACTTC. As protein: CASSATGTTYYEQYF.

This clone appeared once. This CDR3 is CASSPDWVNEQFF. The CDR3 DNA reads as TGTGCCAGCAGTCCAGACTGGGTCAATGAGCAGTTCTTC. The chain is built from TRBV2 and TRBJ2-1; D is undetermined. V was shortened by 5 bases and J by 6 bases, with 11 bases between the two germline ends. From germline, CDR1 is SNHLY and CDR2 FYNNEI. The CDR3 runs to 13 residues.

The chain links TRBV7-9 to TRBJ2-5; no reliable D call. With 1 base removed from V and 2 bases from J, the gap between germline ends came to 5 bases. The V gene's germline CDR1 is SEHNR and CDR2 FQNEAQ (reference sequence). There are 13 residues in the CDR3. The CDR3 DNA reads TGTGCCAGCAGCTTAGTAACACAAGAGACCCAGTACTTC. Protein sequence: CASSLVTQETQYF.

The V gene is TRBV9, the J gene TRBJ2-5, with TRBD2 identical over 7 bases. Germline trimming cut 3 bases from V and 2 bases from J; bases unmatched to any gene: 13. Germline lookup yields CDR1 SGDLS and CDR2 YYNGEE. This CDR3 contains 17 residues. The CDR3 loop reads CASSASGTTYLQETQYF. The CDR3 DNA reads TGTGCCAGCAGCGCCTCCGGGACTACTTACCTACAAGAGACCCAGTACTTC.

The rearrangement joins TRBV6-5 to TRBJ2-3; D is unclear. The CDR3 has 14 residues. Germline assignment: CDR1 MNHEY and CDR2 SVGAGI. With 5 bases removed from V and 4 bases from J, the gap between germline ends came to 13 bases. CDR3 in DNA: TGTGCCAGCAGTCCTACGACCGCGGCAGATACGCAGTATTTT. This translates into CASSPTTAADTQYF.

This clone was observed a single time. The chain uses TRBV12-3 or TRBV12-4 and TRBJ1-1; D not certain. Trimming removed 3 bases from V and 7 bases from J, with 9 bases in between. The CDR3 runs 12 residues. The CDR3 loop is CASSFFVSEAFF. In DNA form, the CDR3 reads TGTGCCAGCAGTTTTTTCGTGAGTGAAGCTTTCTTT.

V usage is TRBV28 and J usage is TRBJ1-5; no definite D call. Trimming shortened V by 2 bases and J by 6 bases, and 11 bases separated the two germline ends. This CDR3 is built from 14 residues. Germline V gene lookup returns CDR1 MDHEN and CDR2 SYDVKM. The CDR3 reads CASSLRGYSQPQHF. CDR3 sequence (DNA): TGTGCCAGCAGTTTAAGAGGGTACAGTCAGCCCCAGCATTTT. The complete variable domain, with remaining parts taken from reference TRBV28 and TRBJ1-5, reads DVKVTQSSRYLVKRTGEKVFLECVQDMDHENMFWYRQDPGLGLRLIYFSYDVKMKEKGDIPEGYSVSREKKERFSLILESASTNQTSMYLCASSLRGYSQPQHFGDGTRLSIL.

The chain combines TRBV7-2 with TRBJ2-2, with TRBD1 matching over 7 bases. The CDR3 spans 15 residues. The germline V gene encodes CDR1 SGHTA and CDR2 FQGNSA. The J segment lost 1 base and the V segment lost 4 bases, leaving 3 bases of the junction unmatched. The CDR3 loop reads CASSSRTGNTGELFF. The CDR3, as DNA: TGTGCCAGCAGCTCCCGGACAGGGAACACCGGGGAGCTGTTTTTT.

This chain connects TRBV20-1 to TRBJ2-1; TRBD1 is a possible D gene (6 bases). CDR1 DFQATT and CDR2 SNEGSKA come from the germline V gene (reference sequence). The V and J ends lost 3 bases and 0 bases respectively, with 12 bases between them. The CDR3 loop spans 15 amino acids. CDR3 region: CSASATGRSYNEQFF. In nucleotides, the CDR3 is TGCAGTGCTAGTGCGACAGGCCGCTCCTACAATGAGCAGTTCTTC.

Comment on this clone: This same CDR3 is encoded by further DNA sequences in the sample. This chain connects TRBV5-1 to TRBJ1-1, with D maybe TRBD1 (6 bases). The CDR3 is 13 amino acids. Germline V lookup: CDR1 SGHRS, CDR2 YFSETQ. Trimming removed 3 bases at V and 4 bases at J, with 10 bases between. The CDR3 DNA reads TGCGCCAGCAGCTCCACAGGGAGCACTGAAGCTTTCTTT. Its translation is CASSSTGSTEAFF.

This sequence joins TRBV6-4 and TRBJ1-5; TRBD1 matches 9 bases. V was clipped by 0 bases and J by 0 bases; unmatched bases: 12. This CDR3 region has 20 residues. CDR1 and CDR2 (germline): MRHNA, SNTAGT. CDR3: CASSDSGQDRGPYSNQPQHF. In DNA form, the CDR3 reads TGTGCCAGCAGTGACTCGGGTCAGGACAGGGGCCCTTATAGCAATCAGCCCCAGCATTTT.

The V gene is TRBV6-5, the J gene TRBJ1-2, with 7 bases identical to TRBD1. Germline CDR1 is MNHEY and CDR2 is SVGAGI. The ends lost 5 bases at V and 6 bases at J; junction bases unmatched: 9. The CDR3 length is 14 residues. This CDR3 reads CASSPLGQNHGYTF. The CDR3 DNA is TGTGCCAGCAGTCCCTTGGGACAGAATCATGGCTACACCTTC.

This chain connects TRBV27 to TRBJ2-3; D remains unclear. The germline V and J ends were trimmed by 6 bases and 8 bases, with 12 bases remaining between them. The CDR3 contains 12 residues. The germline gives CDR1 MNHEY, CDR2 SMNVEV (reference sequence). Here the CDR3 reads CASSPLFGTQYF. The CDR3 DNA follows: TGTGCCAGCAGCCCATTGTTCGGTACGCAGTATTTT.

DNA of the CDR3: TGTGCCAGCAGTGACAGAGGAATAAGGCAGTATTTT. Its protein product is CASSDRGIRQYF. The rearrangement uses TRBV6-4 and TRBJ2-3; no definite D call. CDR3 size: 12 residues. Trimming took 2 bases from V and 11 from J, leaving 11 bases between them. Germline V gene lookup returns CDR1 MRHNA and CDR2 SNTAGT.

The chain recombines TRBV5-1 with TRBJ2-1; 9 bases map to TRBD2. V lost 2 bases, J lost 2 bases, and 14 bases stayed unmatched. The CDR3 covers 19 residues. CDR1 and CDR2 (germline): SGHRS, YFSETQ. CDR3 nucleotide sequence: TGCGCCAGCAGCTTCGACGTAGGGGCTAGCGGGAAAGCCTACAATGAGCAGTTCTTC. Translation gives CASSFDVGASGKAYNEQFF.

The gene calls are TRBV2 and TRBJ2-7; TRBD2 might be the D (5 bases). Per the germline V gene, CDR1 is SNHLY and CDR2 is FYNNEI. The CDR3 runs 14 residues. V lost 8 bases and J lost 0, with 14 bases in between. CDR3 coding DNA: TGTGCCAGCGCTAGGGTCGAGGGCTCCTACGAGCAGTACTTC. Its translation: CASARVEGSYEQYF.

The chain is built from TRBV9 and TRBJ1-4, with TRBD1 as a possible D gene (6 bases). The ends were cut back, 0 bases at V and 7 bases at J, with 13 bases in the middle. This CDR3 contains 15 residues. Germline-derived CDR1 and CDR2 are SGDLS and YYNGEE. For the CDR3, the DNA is TGTGCCAGCAGCGTAGGTATGGGGGCGCGTGAAAAACTGTTTTTT. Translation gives CASSVGMGAREKLFF.

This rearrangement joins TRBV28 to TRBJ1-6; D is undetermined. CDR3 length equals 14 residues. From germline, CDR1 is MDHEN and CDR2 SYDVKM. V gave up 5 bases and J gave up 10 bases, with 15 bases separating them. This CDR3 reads CASSPAKNLSPLHF. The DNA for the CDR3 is TGTGCCAGCAGTCCTGCGAAAAATCTGTCACCCCTCCACTTT.

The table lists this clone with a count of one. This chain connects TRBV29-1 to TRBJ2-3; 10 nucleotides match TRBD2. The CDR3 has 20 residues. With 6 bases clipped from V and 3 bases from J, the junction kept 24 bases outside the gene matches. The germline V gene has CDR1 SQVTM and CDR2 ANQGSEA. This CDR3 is CSVAWGGEWALAGKTDTQYF. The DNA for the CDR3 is TGCAGCGTCGCCTGGGGAGGGGAGTGGGCACTAGCGGGGAAAACAGATACGCAGTATTTT.

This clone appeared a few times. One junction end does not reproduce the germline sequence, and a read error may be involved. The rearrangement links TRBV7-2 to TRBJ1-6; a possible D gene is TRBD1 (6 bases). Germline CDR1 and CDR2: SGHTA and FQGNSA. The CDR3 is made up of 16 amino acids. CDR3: CASSRSGGSNNSPLHF. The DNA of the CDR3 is TGTGCCAGCAGCCGGTCGGGGGGCTCCAATAATTCACCCCTCCACTTT.

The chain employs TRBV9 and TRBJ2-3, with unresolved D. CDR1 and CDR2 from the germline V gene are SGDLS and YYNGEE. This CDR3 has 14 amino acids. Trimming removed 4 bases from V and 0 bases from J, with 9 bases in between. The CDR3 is CASSPVQSTDTQYF. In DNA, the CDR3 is TGTGCCAGCAGCCCGGTACAGAGCACAGATACGCAGTATTTT.

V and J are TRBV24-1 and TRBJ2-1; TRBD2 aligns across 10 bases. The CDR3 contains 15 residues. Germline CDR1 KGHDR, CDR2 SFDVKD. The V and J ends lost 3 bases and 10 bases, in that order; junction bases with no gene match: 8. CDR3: CATSDRSGGAEEQFF. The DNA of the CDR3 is TGTGCCACCAGTGATAGGAGCGGGGGGGCGGAGGAGCAGTTCTTC.

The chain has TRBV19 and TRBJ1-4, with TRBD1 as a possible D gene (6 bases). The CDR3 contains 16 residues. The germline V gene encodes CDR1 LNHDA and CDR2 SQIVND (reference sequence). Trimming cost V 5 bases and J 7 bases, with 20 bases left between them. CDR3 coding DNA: TGTGCCAGTAGTTATCCCGAAGGGGGAGCGGTTGAAAAACTGTTTTTT. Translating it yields CASSYPEGGAVEKLFF.